This TCR beta chain was found in a study of T cell responses to AZD1222 COVID-19 vaccine. Study summary: The study pooled second doses at about 4 or about 12 weeks.

The table came from immunoSEQ multiplex PCR; TCRdb's copy has only in-frame clones and leaves some out. The data contain 85,000 to 110,000 clones, roughly 87% of them singletons. Trimming pared 0 bases from V and 2 bases from J, leaving 10 bases between. The CDR3 contains 15 residues. Per germline, CDR1 MNHEY and CDR2 SVGAGI. The chain has TRBV6-5 and TRBJ2-5; D is unresolved. The specimen was peripheral blood, collected on day 0 of AZD1222 vaccination. The receptor's source is an adult in good health. The CDR3 sequence: CASSYSTARQETQYF. The CDR3 coding sequence is TGTGCCAGCAGTTACTCAACAGCGCGGCAAGAGACCCAGTACTTC.